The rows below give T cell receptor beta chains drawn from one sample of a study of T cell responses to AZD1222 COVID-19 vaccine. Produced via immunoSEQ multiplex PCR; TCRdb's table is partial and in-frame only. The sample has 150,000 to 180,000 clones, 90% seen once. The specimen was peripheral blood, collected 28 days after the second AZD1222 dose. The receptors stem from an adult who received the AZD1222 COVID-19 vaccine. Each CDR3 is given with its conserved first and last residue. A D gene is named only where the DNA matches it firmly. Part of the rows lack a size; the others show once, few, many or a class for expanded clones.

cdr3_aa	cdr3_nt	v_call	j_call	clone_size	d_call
CASSLAFGRSEQYF	TGTGCCAGCAGCTTAGCTTTCGGGAGGTCCGAGCAGTACTTC	TRBV7-9	TRBJ2-7	NA	TRBD2
CASSSTFVKSNVLTF	TGCGCCAGCAGCTCAACCTTTGTAAAGAGCAACGTCCTGACTTTC	TRBV5-1	TRBJ2-6	NA	NA
CASSLGRGMETQYF	TGCGCCAGCAGCCTCGGGCGAGGGATGGAGACCCAGTACTTC	TRBV5-1	TRBJ2-5	NA	NA
CASSLVGGSSGELFF	TGTGCCAGCAGCTTAGTAGGGGGGTCATCCGGGGAGCTGTTTTTT	TRBV7-8	TRBJ2-2	NA	NA
CASSADRAKTDTQYF	TGTGCCAGCAGTGCGGACAGGGCAAAGACAGATACGCAGTATTTT	TRBV28	TRBJ2-3	medium-sized	TRBD1
CALGPQGRNQPQHF	TGTGCCTTGGGACCCCAGGGACGCAATCAGCCCCAGCATTTT	TRBV30	TRBJ1-5	NA	NA
CASSFTGSGYTF	TGTGCCAGCAGTTTTACAGGGTCTGGCTACACCTTC	TRBV7-9	TRBJ1-2	NA	NA
CASRTGQGAFAFF	TGTGCCAGCAGGACGGGACAGGGGGCTTTCGCTTTCTTT	TRBV6-6	TRBJ1-1	NA	TRBD1
CASSRGVQGRKNGELFF	TGTGCCAGCTCACGCGGAGTTCAGGGAAGGAAGAACGGGGAGCTGTTTTTT	TRBV18	TRBJ2-2	NA	NA
CASSPGTLYSPLHF	TGTGCCAGCAGCCCCGGGACACTGTACTCACCCCTCCACTTT	TRBV7-2	TRBJ1-6	NA	NA
CAISLGQGRNEQFF	TGTGCCATCAGTCTGGGACAGGGAAGGAATGAGCAGTTCTTC	TRBV10-3	TRBJ2-1	NA	TRBD1
CASSDRGRRAFF	TGTGCCAGCAGTGACAGGGGGCGAAGGGCTTTCTTT	TRBV6-4	TRBJ1-1	NA	TRBD1
CASSLGQVNEKLFF	TGTGCCAGCAGCTTGGGACAGGTTAATGAAAAACTGTTTTTT	TRBV5-6	TRBJ1-4	few	NA
CASSILAGGHTDTQYF	TGTGCCAGCAGTATATTAGCGGGAGGTCACACAGATACGCAGTATTTT	TRBV27	TRBJ2-3	NA	TRBD2
CAWTRSGGTDTQYF	TGTGCCTGGACCAGAAGCGGAGGGACAGATACGCAGTATTTT	TRBV30	TRBJ2-3	NA	NA
CASSLTGGSNTEAFF	TGTGCCAGCAGCTTGACAGGGGGGTCGAACACTGAAGCTTTCTTT	TRBV7-2	TRBJ1-1	NA	TRBD1
CACTMAPYEQYF	TGTGCCTGCACAATGGCCCCCTACGAGCAGTACTTC	TRBV30	TRBJ2-7	NA	NA
CASSVGGNSNYGYTF	TGTGCCAGCAGCGTAGGGGGAAATTCTAACTATGGCTACACCTTC	TRBV28	TRBJ1-2	NA	NA
CASSFGTSTDTQYF	TGTGCCAGCAGCTTCGGTACTAGCACAGATACGCAGTATTTT	TRBV5-4	TRBJ2-3	NA	NA
CASRKEAQHF	TGTGCCAGCCGGAAGGAGGCCCAGCATTTT	TRBV2	TRBJ1-5	NA	NA
CASSFSAGQNNEQFF	TGTGCCAGCAGTTTCAGCGCAGGACAGAACAATGAGCAGTTCTTC	TRBV11-2	TRBJ2-1	NA	NA
CASGLAGTGLILSNTGELFF	TGTGCTAGTGGTTTGGCCGGGACAGGGTTGATTCTATCGAACACCGGGGAGCTGTTTTTT	TRBV12-5	TRBJ2-2	NA	TRBD1
CASSEGVTTNEKLFF	TGTGCCAGCAGTGAAGGGGTTACAACTAATGAAAAACTGTTTTTT	TRBV6-1	TRBJ1-4	once	NA